This paragraph covers one TCR beta chain sequence. Followed over time, Seattle patients had been enrolled while infection was active. This sample is drawn from a study of blood T cell repertoires in COVID-19. Across the whole study: Spain, Italy and the United States supplied samples that represented acute and convalescent COVID-19. PBMCs, B-cell-depleted T cells, or T cells provided the cDNA or gDNA that made up the material.

The V end was cut by 4 bases, the J end by 2 bases, with 13 bases between. The CDR3 extends over 14 amino acids. Germline CDR1 and CDR2: GTSNPN and SVGIG (reference sequence). TCRdb's copy holds only in-frame clones and misses some; the assay was immunoSEQ multiplex PCR. The sample lists about 130,000 clones, approximately 86% seen once, with roughly an eighth in the top ten. V is TRBV30 and J is TRBJ2-3, with D tentatively TRBD1 (6 bases). The sequencing sample was made of peripheral blood. The origin of this receptor is an older woman with COVID-19, enrolled during active disease. The CDR3 DNA is TGTGCCTGGACCAGGAGACAGGTCACAGATACGCAGTATTTT. Amino acid sequence: CAWTRRQVTDTQYF.